The 4 T cell receptor beta chains in this list originate from one sample, sequenced in a study of blood T cell repertoires in COVID-19. The table came from immunoSEQ multiplex PCR; TCRdb's copy has only in-frame clones and leaves some out. The sample carries about 78,000 clones, roughly 87% recorded once. Sequenced sample: peripheral blood. All receptors derive from a woman aged 50 to 60 in a cohort sampled during active COVID-19.

This clone is a singleton in its sample. This sequence joins TRBV13 and TRBJ1-1; 9 bases line up with TRBD1. The CDR3 has 17 residues. Germline-derived CDR1 and CDR2 are PRHDT and FYEKMQ (reference sequence). The V segment lost 2 bases and the J segment 0 bases; nucleotides outside the gene matches: 7. CDR3 loop: CASSLNTGGSLNTEAFF. CDR3 in DNA: TGTGCCAGCAGCTTAAATACAGGGGGCTCGCTGAACACTGAAGCTTTCTTT.

The V and J genes are TRBV5-4 and TRBJ2-3, with D perhaps matching TRBD1 (5 bases). The length of the CDR3 is 15 residues. Trimming left V 6 bases short and J 6 bases short, with 20 bases between. Germline assignment: CDR1 SGHNT and CDR2 YYREEE (reference sequence). Here the CDR3 DNA reads TGTGCCAGCACCAGTATCCAGGGCCTGAAGGATACGCAGTATTTT. Amino acids: CASTSIQGLKDTQYF.

The chain couples TRBV18 to TRBJ1-1; D not certain. Germline V gene lookup returns CDR1 KGHSH and CDR2 LQKENI. The CDR3 spans 12 residues. V dropped 2 bases and J dropped 10 bases, with 11 bases sitting between them. The CDR3, as DNA: TGTGCCAGCTCACCAGACCTTCGAGGAGCTTTCTTT. Its protein is CASSPDLRGAFF.

This chain joins TRBV28 and TRBJ2-3; tentative D call: TRBD1 (6 bases). V was trimmed by 3 bases and J by 0 bases, leaving 7 bases between them. This CDR3 is 14 amino acids long. Per germline, CDR1 MDHEN and CDR2 SYDVKM. The CDR3 region is CASSLGASTDTQYF. In DNA form, the CDR3 reads TGTGCCAGCAGTTTGGGGGCTAGCACAGATACGCAGTATTTT.